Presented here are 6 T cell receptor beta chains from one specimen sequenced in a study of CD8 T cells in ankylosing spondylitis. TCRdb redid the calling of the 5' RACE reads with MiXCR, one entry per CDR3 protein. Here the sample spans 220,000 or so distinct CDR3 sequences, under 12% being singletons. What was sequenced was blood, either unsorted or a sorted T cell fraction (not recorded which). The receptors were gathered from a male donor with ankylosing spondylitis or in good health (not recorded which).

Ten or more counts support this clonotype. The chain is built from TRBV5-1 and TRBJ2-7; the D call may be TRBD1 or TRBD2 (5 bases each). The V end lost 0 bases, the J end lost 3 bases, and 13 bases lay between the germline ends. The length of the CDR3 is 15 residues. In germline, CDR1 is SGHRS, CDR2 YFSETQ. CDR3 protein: CASSLVSRGDYEQYF. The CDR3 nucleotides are TGCGCCAGCAGCTTGGTGTCGAGGGGTGACTACGAGCAGTACTTC.

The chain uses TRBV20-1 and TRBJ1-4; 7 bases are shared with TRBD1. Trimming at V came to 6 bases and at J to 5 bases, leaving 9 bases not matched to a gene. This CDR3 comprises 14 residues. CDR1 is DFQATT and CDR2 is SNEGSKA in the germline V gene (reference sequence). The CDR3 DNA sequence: TGCAGTGCAACCCGGGACAGACAGAATGAAAAACTGTTTTTT. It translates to CSATRDRQNEKLFF.

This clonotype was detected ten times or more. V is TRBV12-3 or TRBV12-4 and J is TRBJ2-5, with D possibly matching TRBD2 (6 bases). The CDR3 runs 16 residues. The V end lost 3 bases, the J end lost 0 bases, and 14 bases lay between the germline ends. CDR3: CASSFRAGGYQETQYF. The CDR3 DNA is TGTGCCAGCAGTTTTCGGGCAGGAGGGTACCAAGAGACCCAGTACTTC.

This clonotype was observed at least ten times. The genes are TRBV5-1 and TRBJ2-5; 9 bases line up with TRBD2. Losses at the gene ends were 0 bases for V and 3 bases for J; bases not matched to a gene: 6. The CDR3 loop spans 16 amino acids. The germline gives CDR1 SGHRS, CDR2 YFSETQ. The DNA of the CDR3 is TGCGCCAGCAGCTTGGGAAGTTTAGCGGGGGAAGAGACCCAGTACTTC. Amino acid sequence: CASSLGSLAGEETQYF.

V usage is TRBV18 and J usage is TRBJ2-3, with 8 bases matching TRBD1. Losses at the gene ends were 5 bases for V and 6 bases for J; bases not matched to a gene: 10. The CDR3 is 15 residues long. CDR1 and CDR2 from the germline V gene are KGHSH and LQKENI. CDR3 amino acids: CASSSRTGMGDTQYF. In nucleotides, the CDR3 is TGTGCCAGCTCATCGCGGACAGGGATGGGGGATACGCAGTATTTT.

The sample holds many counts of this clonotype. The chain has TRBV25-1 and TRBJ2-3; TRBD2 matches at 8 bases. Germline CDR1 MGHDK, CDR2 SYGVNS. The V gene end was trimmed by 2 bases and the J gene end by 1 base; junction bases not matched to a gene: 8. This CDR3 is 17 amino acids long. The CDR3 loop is CASSERAGGPGTDTQYF. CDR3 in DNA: TGTGCCAGCAGTGAAAGGGCGGGGGGCCCAGGCACAGATACGCAGTATTTT.